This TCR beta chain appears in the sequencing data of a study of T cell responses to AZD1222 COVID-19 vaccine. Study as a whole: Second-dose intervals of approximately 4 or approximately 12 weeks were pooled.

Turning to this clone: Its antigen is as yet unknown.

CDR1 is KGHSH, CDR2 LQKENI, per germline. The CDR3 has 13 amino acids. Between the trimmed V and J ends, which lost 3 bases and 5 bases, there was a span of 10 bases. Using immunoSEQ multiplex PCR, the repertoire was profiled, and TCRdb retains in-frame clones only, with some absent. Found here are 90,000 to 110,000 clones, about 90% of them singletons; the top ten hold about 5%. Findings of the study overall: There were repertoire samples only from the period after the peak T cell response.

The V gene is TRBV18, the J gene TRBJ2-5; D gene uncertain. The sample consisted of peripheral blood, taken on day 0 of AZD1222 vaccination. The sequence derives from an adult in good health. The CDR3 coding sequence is TGTGCCAGCTCACCCCCAACCCGGGAGACCCAGTACTTC. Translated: CASSPPTRETQYF.